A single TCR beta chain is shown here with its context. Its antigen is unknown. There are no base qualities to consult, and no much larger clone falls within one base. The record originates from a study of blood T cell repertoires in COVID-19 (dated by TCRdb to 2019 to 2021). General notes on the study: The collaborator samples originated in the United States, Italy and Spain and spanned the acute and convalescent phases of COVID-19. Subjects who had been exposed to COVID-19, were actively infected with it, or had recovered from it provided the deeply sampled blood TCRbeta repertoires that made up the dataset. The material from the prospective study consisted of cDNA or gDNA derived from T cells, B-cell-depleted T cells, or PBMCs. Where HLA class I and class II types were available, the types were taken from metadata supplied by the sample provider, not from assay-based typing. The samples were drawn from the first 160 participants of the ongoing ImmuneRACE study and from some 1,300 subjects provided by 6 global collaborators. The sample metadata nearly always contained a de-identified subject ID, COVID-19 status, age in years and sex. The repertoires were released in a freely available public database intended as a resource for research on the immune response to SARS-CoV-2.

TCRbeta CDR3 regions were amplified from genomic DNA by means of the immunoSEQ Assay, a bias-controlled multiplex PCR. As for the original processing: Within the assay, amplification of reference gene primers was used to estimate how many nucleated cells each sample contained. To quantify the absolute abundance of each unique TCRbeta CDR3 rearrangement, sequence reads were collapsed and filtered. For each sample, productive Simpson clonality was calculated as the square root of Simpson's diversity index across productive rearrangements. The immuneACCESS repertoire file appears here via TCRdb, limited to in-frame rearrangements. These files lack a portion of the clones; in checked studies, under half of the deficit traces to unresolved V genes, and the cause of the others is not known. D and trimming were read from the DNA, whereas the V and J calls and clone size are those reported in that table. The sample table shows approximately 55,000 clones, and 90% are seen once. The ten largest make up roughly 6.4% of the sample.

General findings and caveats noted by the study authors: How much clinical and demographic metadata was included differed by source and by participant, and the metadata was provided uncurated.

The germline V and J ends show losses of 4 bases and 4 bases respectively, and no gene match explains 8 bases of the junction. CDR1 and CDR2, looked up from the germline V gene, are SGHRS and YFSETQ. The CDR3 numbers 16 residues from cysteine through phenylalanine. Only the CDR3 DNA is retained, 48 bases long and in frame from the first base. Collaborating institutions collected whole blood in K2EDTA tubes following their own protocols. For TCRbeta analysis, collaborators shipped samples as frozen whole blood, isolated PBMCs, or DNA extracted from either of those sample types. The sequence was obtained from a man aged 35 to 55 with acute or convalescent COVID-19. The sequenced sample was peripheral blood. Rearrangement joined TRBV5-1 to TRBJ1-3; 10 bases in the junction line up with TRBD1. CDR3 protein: CASSLSGQGTGNTIYF. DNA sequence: TGCGCCAGCAGCCTCTCGGGACAGGGGACCGGAAACACCATATATTTT.